This TCR beta chain was identified during a study of cytomegalovirus exposure and HLA in healthy donors. The ends were cut back, 5 bases at V and 0 bases at J, with 16 bases in the middle. CDR1 is SNHLY and CDR2 is FYNNEI in the germline V gene. The CDR3 runs to 16 residues. General study results and limits: A missense variant in DCLRE1C was later tied to TCR beta V- and J-gene trimming.

Note on this clone: No antigen is known for it.

Primers: 60 Vbeta forward and 13 Jbeta reverse. Clones were sequenced by immunoSEQ multiplex PCR, and TCRdb holds only the in-frame ones, with some missing. The data hold some 150,000 clones, with roughly 80% observed a single time. The rearrangement links TRBV2 to TRBJ1-1; D is unresolved. The sequence was collected from a female donor in good health and CMV-seronegative. Sequencing was performed on PBMCs. CDR3 DNA sequence: TGTGCCAGCAGTAAAAGGGCTGCGGGTATGAACACTGAAGCTTTCTTT. It encodes CASSKRAAGMNTEAFF.